The 17 T cell receptor beta chains below were found in one sample sequenced in a study of blood T cell repertoires in COVID-19. Method: immunoSEQ multiplex PCR; TCRdb's copy keeps in-frame clones and lacks some. This sample has approximately 61,000 clones, with just under 85% found just once. The source material was peripheral blood. The receptors here all came from a man aged 70 or older with acute or convalescent COVID-19.

The rearrangement links TRBV5-1 to TRBJ2-7, with D tentatively TRBD2 (5 bases). This CDR3 contains 16 residues. The V end was cut by 5 bases, the J end by 2 bases, with 20 bases between. Germline CDR1 is SGHRS and CDR2 is YFSETQ. The CDR3: CASRLGVQQLAYEQYF. The CDR3 DNA follows: TGCGCCAGCAGATTAGGCGTACAACAACTAGCCTACGAGCAGTACTTC.

V usage is TRBV18 and J usage is TRBJ1-2; TRBD1 is a possible D gene (5 bases). Per the germline V gene, CDR1 is KGHSH and CDR2 is LQKENI. The V gene lost 5 bases and the J gene lost 4 bases, with 23 bases spanning the gap. The CDR3 consists of 17 residues. The CDR3 loop reads CASSLVPAGRIIYGYTF. In DNA, the CDR3 is TGTGCCAGCTCATTAGTTCCGGCGGGACGGATCATCTATGGCTACACCTTC.

This chain connects TRBV5-6 to TRBJ1-4, with D possibly being TRBD1 (5 bases). The ends were cut back, 3 bases at V and 10 bases at J, with 16 bases in the middle. Germline CDR1 and CDR2: SGHDT and YYEEEE. CDR3 length: 14 amino acids. CDR3 nucleotide sequence: TGTGCCAGCAGCTCTCAGGGAATTTTCGGAAAACTGTTTTTT. It codes for CASSSQGIFGKLFF.

This clone was seen once. The chain recombines TRBV5-4 with TRBJ1-5; no firm D call. In germline, CDR1 is SGHNT, CDR2 YYREEE (reference sequence). V lost 1 base, J lost 5 bases, and 25 bases lay in between. There are 19 residues in the CDR3. The CDR3 DNA reads TGTGCCAGCAGCTTGATGCCCCCAAAGGCACAAAGGCGGGATCAGCCCCAGCATTTT. Its translation: CASSLMPPKAQRRDQPQHF.

The CDR3 here is CASSRTGWGNQPQHF. As DNA, the CDR3 is TGTGCCAGCAGTAGGACAGGGTGGGGCAATCAGCCCCAGCATTTT. The chain recombines TRBV2 with TRBJ1-5; 8 nucleotides agree with TRBD1. The germline gives CDR1 SNHLY, CDR2 FYNNEI. The CDR3 has 15 amino acids. V lost 5 bases and J lost 2; bases outside the gene matches: 5. Full variable domain (missing parts from reference TRBV2 and TRBJ1-5): EPEVTQTPSHQVTQMGQEVILRCVPISNHLYFYWYRQILGQKVEFLVSFYNNEISEKSEIFDDQFSVERPDGSNFTLKIRSTKLEDSAMYFCASSRTGWGNQPQHFGDGTRLSIL.

This clone was picked up one time. The chain has TRBV4-2 and TRBJ2-4; no firm D call. CDR3 length: 15 amino acids. Trimming removed 0 bases from V and 2 bases from J, with 8 bases in between. CDR1 and CDR2 from the germline V gene are LGHNA and YNFKEQ. The CDR3 coding sequence is TGTGCCAGCAGCCAAGACATAAACACCAAAAACATTCAGTACTTC. It encodes CASSQDINTKNIQYF.

J is TRBJ1-2 and V is TRBV5-6; D is uncertain. The germline CDR1 and CDR2 sequences are SGHDT and YYEEEE. The V gene lost 0 bases and the J gene lost 8 bases, with 5 bases spanning the gap. The CDR3 runs to 11 residues. The CDR3 DNA sequence: TGTGCCAGCAGCTTGGCCAGGGGCTACACCTTC. Its protein is CASSLARGYTF.

The chain joins TRBV6-1 to TRBJ2-1; a possible D gene is TRBD1 (5 bases). Trimming stripped 1 base from V and 13 bases from J, with 14 bases between. Per the germline V gene, CDR1 is MNHNS and CDR2 is SASEGT. This CDR3 is 13 amino acids long. The CDR3 region is CASSEGYLGEQFF. The CDR3 DNA sequence: TGTGCCAGCAGTGAAGGATACTTAGGGGAACAGTTCTTC.

The gene calls are TRBV6-6 and TRBJ2-1; the D is unclear. The V gene's germline CDR1 is MNHNY and CDR2 SVGAGI (reference sequence). V lost 0 bases to trimming and J lost 4 bases, with 10 bases between them. This CDR3 has 15 residues. This CDR3 is CASSYSVLQYNEQFF. Here the CDR3 DNA reads TGTGCCAGCAGTTACTCGGTACTACAATACAATGAGCAGTTCTTC.

The chain carries TRBV5-1 and TRBJ1-4, with TRBD1 identical over 10 bases. Germline trimming cut 3 bases from V and 4 bases from J; bases unmatched to any gene: 12. The germline V gene encodes CDR1 SGHRS and CDR2 YFSETQ. The CDR3 has 18 residues. The CDR3 sequence: CASSWGQGSTFINEKLFF. In nucleotides, the CDR3 is TGCGCCAGCAGCTGGGGACAGGGGTCCACTTTCATTAATGAAAAACTGTTTTTT.

The CDR3 nucleotides read TGTGCCACTGGACAGCTGGACGAGCAGTACTTC. Translation: CATGQLDEQYF. The chain employs TRBV10-3 and TRBJ2-7, with a tentative D call TRBD1 (6 bases). The CDR3 runs to 11 residues. Between the trimmed V and J ends, which lost 10 bases and 5 bases, there was a span of 12 bases. The germline V gene has CDR1 ENHRY and CDR2 SYGVKD.

The gene calls are TRBV4-1 and TRBJ2-5; 8 bases line up with TRBD2. This CDR3 region has 16 residues. The V gene end was trimmed by 3 bases and the J gene end by 3 bases; junction bases not matched to a gene: 9. Germline-derived CDR1 and CDR2 are MGHRA and YSYEKL. The CDR3 reads CASSQAEAGGKETQYF. For the CDR3, the DNA is TGCGCCAGCAGCCAGGCCGAGGCGGGGGGTAAAGAGACCCAGTACTTC.

The chain carries TRBV5-1 and TRBJ1-6, with D tentatively TRBD1 (5 bases). The CDR3 consists of 14 residues. The germline V gene has CDR1 SGHRS and CDR2 YFSETQ. V was clipped by 4 bases and J by 7 bases, with 12 bases between them. The CDR3: CASSGGTANSPLHF. CDR3 DNA: TGCGCCAGCAGCGGCGGGACCGCCAATTCACCCCTCCACTTT.

J is TRBJ2-1 and V is TRBV5-5, with 9 bases identical to TRBD1. CDR1 is SGHKS, CDR2 YYEKEE, per germline (reference sequence). J lost 4 bases, V lost 9 bases, and 11 bases had no gene match. The CDR3 has 15 amino acids. The CDR3 DNA is TGTGCCACCCACTCCGGGACAGGGCCGTACAATGAGCAGTTCTTC. Encoded protein: CATHSGTGPYNEQFF.

The rearrangement uses TRBV6-1 and TRBJ1-1, with D perhaps matching TRBD1 (6 bases). Trimming took 3 bases from V and 5 from J, leaving 13 bases between them. Germline-derived CDR1 and CDR2 are MNHNS and SASEGT. This CDR3 contains 14 residues. This CDR3 is CASSEGGAVTEAFF. The CDR3 DNA reads TGTGCCAGCAGTGAGGGGGGGGCGGTAACTGAAGCTTTCTTT.

This rearrangement joins TRBV5-4 to TRBJ2-2, with 10 bases lining up with TRBD1. The CDR3 is 18 residues long. Trimming cost V 4 bases and J 4 bases; bases outside gene matches: 13. Germline CDR1 SGHNT, CDR2 YYREEE (reference sequence). This CDR3 reads CASSPMPPGQGLTGELFF. CDR3 in DNA: TGTGCCAGCAGCCCCATGCCGCCGGGACAGGGGCTCACCGGGGAGCTGTTTTTT.

This clone was counted a single time. J is TRBJ1-4 and V is TRBV5-4; weak D call: TRBD1 (5 bases). V was shortened by 4 bases and J by 5 bases, with 9 bases between the two germline ends. Germline CDR1 is SGHNT and CDR2 is YYREEE (reference sequence). The CDR3 has 13 residues. The CDR3 nucleotides read TGTGCCAGCAGCCTGACAGAAAATGAAAAACTGTTTTTT. It codes for CASSLTENEKLFF.